Below are 32 T cell receptor beta chains sequenced from a single sample in a study of T cells in Graves' hyperthyroidism and ophthalmopathy. Regions amplified from RNA transcripts were the TCR beta CDR3 regions. The HTBI set primed first-round TCR CDR3 RT-PCR. TCRdb fed the multiplex PCR reads into MiXCR, producing one record per CDR3 protein. The sample lists approximately 640,000 distinct CDR3 sequences, roughly 17% occurring once. Sequencing was done on a sample of blood. Receptors originate from a woman aged 30 to 39 with Graves' hyperthyroidism.

This clonotype came up a few times. The chain is built from TRBV4-2 and TRBJ2-4; D call uncertain. V was pared by 4 bases and J by 0 bases, with 13 bases between. This CDR3 region has 16 residues. Germline V CDR1 and CDR2: LGHNA, YNFKEQ. CDR3 sequence (DNA): TGTGCCAGCAGCCCCAACGCACGCGTAGCCAAAAACATTCAGTACTTC. This codes for CASSPNARVAKNIQYF.

This clonotype was observed many times. The chain couples TRBV18 to TRBJ2-1; no clear D. This CDR3 has 14 amino acids. The germline CDR1 and CDR2 sequences are KGHSH and LQKENI. Trimming left V 3 bases short and J 5 bases short, with 11 bases between. CDR3 protein: CASSPRISHNEQFF. The DNA of the CDR3 is TGTGCCAGCTCACCCCGTATCAGCCACAATGAGCAGTTCTTC. Full variable domain (remainder filled in from reference TRBV18 and TRBJ2-1): NAGVMQNPRHLVRRRGQEARLRCSPMKGHSHVYWYRQLPEEGLKFMVYLQKENIIDESGMPKERFSAEFPKEGPSILRIQQVVRGDSAAYFCASSPRISHNEQFFGPGTRLTVL.

This clonotype occurred a few times. CDR3: CASSLGDRVRETQYF. The CDR3 bases are TGTGCCAGCAGCTTAGGGGACAGGGTTAGGGAGACCCAGTACTTC. The chain employs TRBV7-2 and TRBJ2-5, with TRBD1 matching 9 bases. V gave up 1 base and J gave up 5 bases; unmatched junction bases: 5. This CDR3 contains 15 residues. Per germline, CDR1 SGHTA and CDR2 FQGNSA.

This clonotype has more than one count but fewer than ten. The gene calls are TRBV5-1 and TRBJ2-3; the match to TRBD2 covers 16 bases. V shed 6 bases and J 5 bases; nucleotides not matched to a gene: 9. Germline V lookup: CDR1 SGHRS, CDR2 YFSETQ. The length of the CDR3 is 17 residues. CDR3 nucleotide sequence: TGCGCCAGCACCCCGGGACTAGCGGGAGGGGCCCAAGATACGCAGTATTTT. Protein product: CASTPGLAGGAQDTQYF.

This clonotype was counted ten times or more. V usage is TRBV28 and J usage is TRBJ2-1; perhaps TRBD2 as D (5 bases). Trimming left V 1 base short and J 4 bases short, with 14 bases between. From germline, CDR1 is MDHEN and CDR2 SYDVKM. The CDR3 spans 16 residues. The CDR3 nucleotides read TGTGCCAGCAGTTTATTTGGAGGAACCCTTTACAATGAGCAGTTCTTC. This translates into CASSLFGGTLYNEQFF. Based on the CDR3 plus reference TRBV28 and TRBJ2-1, the full variable domain is DVKVTQSSRYLVKRTGEKVFLECVQDMDHENMFWYRQDPGLGLRLIYFSYDVKMKEKGDIPEGYSVSREKKERFSLILESASTNQTSMYLCASSLFGGTLYNEQFFGPGTRLTVL.

This clonotype has ten or more counts. The chain uses TRBV30 and TRBJ1-6, with a tentative D call TRBD1 (5 bases). Trimming pared 5 bases from V and 7 bases from J, leaving 12 bases between. This CDR3 region has 13 residues. Per germline, CDR1 GTSNPN and CDR2 SVGIG (reference sequence). CDR3: CAWAGTGNSPLHF. The CDR3 nucleotides are TGTGCCTGGGCCGGGACGGGGAATTCACCCCTCCACTTT.

The chain's CDR3 is CASGLVLSGTYNEQFF. For the CDR3, the DNA is TGTGCTAGTGGTTTGGTACTTAGCGGGACCTACAATGAGCAGTTCTTC. This chain uses TRBV12-5 with TRBJ2-1; 8 bases fit TRBD2. The CDR3 loop spans 16 amino acids. Trimming removed 0 bases from V and 2 bases from J; junction bases left unmatched: 3. The germline gives CDR1 LGHNT, CDR2 FRNRAP.

There are a few counts of this clonotype. This sequence joins TRBV7-2 and TRBJ1-5; a weak D match, TRBD1 (5 bases). Trimming cost V 5 bases and J 4 bases, with 18 bases left between them. This CDR3 spans 16 amino acids. Germline-derived CDR1 and CDR2 are SGHTA and FQGNSA. CDR3: CASSPGWQGPNQPQHF. The CDR3 bases are TGTGCCAGCAGCCCAGGCTGGCAGGGTCCGAATCAGCCCCAGCATTTT.

In its sample, this clonotype was seen a few times. V is TRBV14 and J is TRBJ2-2, with a possible D match to TRBD2 (7 bases). Trimming stripped 1 base from V and 5 bases from J, with 14 bases between. Germline loops: CDR1 SGHDN, CDR2 FVKESK. The CDR3 runs to 16 residues. The CDR3 here is CASSQGGGPWTGELFF. The CDR3 nucleotides are TGTGCCAGCAGCCAAGGCGGGGGCCCTTGGACCGGGGAGCTGTTTTTT.

This clonotype was observed a few times. The chain employs TRBV12-3 or TRBV12-4 and TRBJ2-1; D gene uncertain. The CDR3 runs to 12 residues. The V and J ends lost 6 bases and 6 bases respectively, with 9 bases between them. CDR3 DNA sequence: TGTGCCAGCAGCCAGACCGCCAATGAGCAGTTCTTC. Protein product: CASSQTANEQFF.

This clonotype came up a few times. V gene TRBV3-1 combines with J gene TRBJ2-7; 13 positions agree with TRBD2. CDR1 is LGHDT, CDR2 YNNKEL, per germline (reference sequence). The CDR3 sequence is 18 residues long. V dropped 1 base and J dropped 3; count of bases not matched to a gene: 9. Here the CDR3 DNA reads TGTGCCAGCAGCCAAGGACTAGCGGGAGGTCCCCTTTACTACGAGCAGTACTTC. Its translation is CASSQGLAGGPLYYEQYF.

This clonotype was seen at least ten times. The chain uses TRBV30 and TRBJ2-2; 7 bases line up with TRBD1. J lost 4 bases, V lost 1 base, and 0 bases had no gene match. There are 13 residues in the CDR3. Germline V gene sequence: CDR1 GTSNPN, CDR2 SVGIG (reference sequence). This CDR3 is CAWSGTGTGELFF. CDR3 in DNA: TGTGCCTGGAGTGGGACAGGCACCGGGGAGCTGTTTTTT.

This clonotype was observed at least ten times. This chain connects TRBV6-2 or TRBV6-3 to TRBJ2-7; D is possibly TRBD2 (6 bases). CDR3 length: 14 amino acids. The germline gives CDR1 MNHEY, CDR2 SVGEGT. V was cut by 6 bases and J by 3 bases, with 15 bases left in between. DNA of the CDR3: TGTGCCAGCAGCCTTGGGACTGACGGCTACGAGCAGTACTTC. Translating gives CASSLGTDGYEQYF.

This clonotype was counted at least ten times. The rearrangement joins TRBV7-8 to TRBJ2-7, with TRBD2 as a possible D gene (6 bases). Trimming took 0 bases from V and 7 from J, leaving 16 bases between them. The CDR3 is 15 residues long. CDR1 SGHVS and CDR2 FQNEAQ come from the germline V gene. CDR3 bases: TGTGCCAGCAGCTTAGCCATCGGAGTTGCGGGAGAGCAGTACTTC. Protein sequence: CASSLAIGVAGEQYF.

This clonotype was seen a handful of times. The V and J genes are TRBV29-1 and TRBJ1-2; weak D call: TRBD1 (5 bases). Germline V lookup: CDR1 SQVTM, CDR2 ANQGSEA. Deletions cut 7 bases from V and 8 bases from J, with 14 bases between. This CDR3 has 11 residues. The DNA for the CDR3 is TGCAGCGATGACAGTCTAGGAGGCTACACCTTC. This encodes CSDDSLGGYTF.

The sample holds many counts of this clonotype. The chain recombines TRBV24-1 with TRBJ2-3; 9 bases fit TRBD1. CDR3 length: 13 residues. V trimming: 9 bases; J trimming: 6 bases; junction bases outside the gene matches: 6. The germline V gene has CDR1 KGHDR and CDR2 SFDVKD. The CDR3 nucleotides read TGTGCCACCCAACAGGGGGCGATTGATACGCAGTATTTT. Translated, it gives CATQQGAIDTQYF.

This clonotype has at least ten counts. V gene TRBV12-3 or TRBV12-4 combines with J gene TRBJ1-1; the D is unclear. Trimming took off 5 bases at V and 6 bases at J, with 13 bases between the two ends. The CDR3 is 13 residues long. The CDR3 DNA is TGTGCCAGCAGTCCCTCGGGGAGGGCTGAAGCTTTCTTT. It is translated as CASSPSGRAEAFF.

This clonotype was counted many times. The chain carries TRBV7-2 and TRBJ2-5, with D perhaps assigned TRBD1 or TRBD2 (7 bases each). V shed 0 bases and J shed 5 bases, with 13 bases lying between them. CDR3 length: 15 amino acids. In germline, CDR1 is SGHTA, CDR2 FQGNSA. The CDR3 DNA reads as TGTGCCAGCAGCTTAGCCAGGGGGGGGGCCGAGACCCAGTACTTC. Its translation is CASSLARGGAETQYF.

This chain connects TRBV7-2 to TRBJ2-1; the D call may be TRBD1 or TRBD2 (5 bases each). Germline V gene data show CDR1 as SGHTA and CDR2 as FQGNSA. V was shortened by 0 bases and J by 7 bases, with 13 bases between the two germline ends. The CDR3 is 15 amino acids. The CDR3 loop reads CASSLAEGMGNEQFF. The CDR3 DNA is TGTGCCAGCAGCTTAGCTGAGGGGATGGGGAATGAGCAGTTCTTC.

V gene TRBV3-1 combines with J gene TRBJ2-7; the D call may be TRBD1 or TRBD2 (5 bases each). Germline-derived CDR1 and CDR2 are LGHDT and YNNKEL (reference sequence). Trimming removed 0 bases at V and 4 bases at J, with 13 bases between. CDR3 length: 15 residues. CDR3 coding DNA: TGTGCCAGCAGCCAAGACGTGGGGGTTAGGTACGAGCAGTACTTC. Protein sequence: CASSQDVGVRYEQYF.

This chain uses TRBV5-4 with TRBJ1-2, with D unresolved. V lost 3 bases, J lost 4 bases, and 13 bases lay in between. Germline V gene sequence: CDR1 SGHNT, CDR2 YYREEE (reference sequence). The CDR3 spans 14 residues. For the CDR3, the DNA is TGTGCCAGCAGCTCCACAGTAAAGAGCTATGGCTACACCTTC. Amino acid sequence: CASSSTVKSYGYTF.

The V gene is TRBV5-5, the J gene TRBJ2-6; TRBD2 aligns across 16 bases. Germline-derived CDR1 and CDR2 are SGHKS and YYEKEE (reference sequence). CDR3 length: 19 residues. V lost 2 bases to trimming and J lost 3 bases; unmatched junction nucleotides: 5. CDR3 coding DNA: TGTGCCAGCAGCTTCGCCGGGACTAGCGGGAGGGTTGGGGCCAACGTCCTGACTTTC. The encoded protein is CASSFAGTSGRVGANVLTF.

At least ten counts were recorded for this clonotype. The gene calls are TRBV7-9 and TRBJ2-1; perhaps D is TRBD1 or TRBD2 (5 bases each). The germline V and J ends were trimmed by 6 bases and 9 bases, with 12 bases remaining between them. Germline-derived CDR1 and CDR2 are SEHNR and FQNEAQ (reference sequence). The CDR3 runs to 12 residues. As DNA, the CDR3 is TGTGCCAGCAGTCAAGGTGGGGGTGAGCAGTTCTTC. Protein product: CASSQGGGEQFF.

Only a few counts were recorded for this clonotype. J is TRBJ1-1 and V is TRBV6-1, with a tentative D call TRBD1 (6 bases). CDR1 and CDR2 from the germline V gene are MNHNS and SASEGT. The CDR3 consists of 13 residues. V gave up 7 bases and J gave up 0 bases, with 9 bases separating them. CDR3 coding DNA: TGTGCCAGCACCCAGGGGCTGAACACTGAAGCTTTCTTT. Translated, it gives CASTQGLNTEAFF.

This clonotype was recorded at least ten times. The chain has TRBV16 and TRBJ1-5; the D is unclear. The V gene lost 1 base and the J gene lost 3 bases, with 7 bases spanning the gap. This CDR3 has 14 residues. Germline loops: CDR1 KGHSY, CDR2 FQNENV. CDR3: CASSQFGDNQPQHF. CDR3 DNA sequence: TGTGCCAGCAGCCAATTCGGTGACAATCAGCCCCAGCATTTT.

This chain uses TRBV20-1 with TRBJ1-4; 7 bases match TRBD1. The CDR3 spans 14 residues. CDR1 is DFQATT, CDR2 SNEGSKA, per germline (reference sequence). Trimming took 5 bases from V and 5 from J; bases not matched to a gene: 8. The CDR3 here is CSAPETGYNEKLFF. In DNA, the CDR3 is TGCAGTGCTCCTGAGACAGGGTACAATGAAAAACTGTTTTTT.

This clonotype was detected ten times or more. The J gene is TRBJ2-3, the V gene TRBV20-1; 9 bases line up with TRBD1. Germline CDR1 DFQATT, CDR2 SNEGSKA (reference sequence). V was pared by 3 bases and J by 3 bases, with 4 bases of the junction left unmatched. The CDR3 has 14 amino acids. The CDR3 nucleotides are TGCAGTGCTAGCGACAGGGGGTCAACAGATACGCAGTATTTT. It translates to CSASDRGSTDTQYF.

The CDR3 DNA follows: TGCAGTGCTGGACGGGACAGGGGTACAGATACGCAGTATTTT. Residues: CSAGRDRGTDTQYF. The rearrangement links TRBV20-1 to TRBJ2-3; TRBD1 agrees at 10 bases. The V and J ends lost 5 bases and 3 bases, in that order; junction bases with no gene match: 5. CDR3 length: 14 amino acids. Germline lookup yields CDR1 DFQATT and CDR2 SNEGSKA (reference sequence).

V usage is TRBV10-3 and J usage is TRBJ2-7; D is tentatively TRBD1 or TRBD2 (5 bases each). CDR1 ENHRY and CDR2 SYGVKD come from the germline V gene. The V and J ends lost 4 bases and 2 bases respectively, with 15 bases between them. The CDR3 is 15 residues long. CDR3 residues: CAISATDWGTYEQYF. CDR3 nucleotide sequence: TGTGCCATCAGTGCAACAGATTGGGGGACCTACGAGCAGTACTTC.

The V call is TRBV4-1, the J call TRBJ2-1, with TRBD2 identical over 13 bases. Losses at the gene ends were 1 base for V and 7 bases for J; bases not matched to a gene: 7. Germline-derived CDR1 and CDR2 are MGHRA and YSYEKL. The CDR3 extends over 17 amino acids. The CDR3 DNA is TGCGCCAGCAGCCAAGTCTGGACTAGCGGGAGCCCAAATGAGCAGTTCTTC. Translating gives CASSQVWTSGSPNEQFF.

In this sample, this clonotype turned up many times. The gene calls are TRBV27 and TRBJ2-2; D not resolved. The CDR3 contains 17 residues. Trimming took off 5 bases at V and 5 bases at J, with 21 bases between the two ends. The germline V gene has CDR1 MNHEY and CDR2 SMNVEV (reference sequence). The CDR3 region has the DNA TGTGCCAGCAGTGGGCGAATGATTTGGCCCCTAACCGGGGAGCTGTTTTTT. Its protein is CASSGRMIWPLTGELFF.

This clonotype was found many times. The chain recombines TRBV7-3 with TRBJ2-7; 7 positions match TRBD2. The J segment lost 2 bases and the V segment lost 0 bases, leaving 4 bases of the junction unmatched. This CDR3 is built from 15 residues. Germline-derived CDR1 and CDR2 are SGHTA and FQGTGA. This CDR3 reads CASSLTLAPPYEQYF. The CDR3 DNA is TGTGCCAGCAGCTTAACACTAGCGCCGCCCTACGAGCAGTACTTC.